This T cell receptor beta chain was retrieved from a study of vaccination and CD4 T cells after COVID-19. V was shortened by 5 bases and J by 3 bases, with 8 bases between the two germline ends. Germline CDR1 and CDR2: SGHVS and FNYEAQ. CDR3 length: 13 residues. About this clonotype itself: No antigen is known for it.

Treatment defined: roughly ten-day PBMC culture with coronavirus spike peptide pools or control peptides (ViraFEST assay). Cultured CD4+ T cell DNA underwent sequencing with the Oncomine TCR Beta short-read assay. One entry per CDR3 protein results from TCRdb running MiXCR on the PCR reads. The sample has some 14,000 distinct CDR3 sequences; 55% to 65% are singletons. Study results and caveats: Only after vaccination were a median roughly 90% of convalescents' reactive clones seen.

The clonotype comes from a human donor who had recovered from COVID-19. The chain carries TRBV7-6 and TRBJ1-5, with unresolved D. Sequenced input: CD4+ T cells from blood, cultured in vitro. CDR3: CASSMDLNQPQHF. The CDR3 coding sequence is TGTGCCAGCAGCATGGACCTCAATCAGCCCCAGCATTTT. Complete variable domain (other parts from reference TRBV7-6 and TRBJ1-5): GAGVSQSPRYKVTKRGQDVALRCDPISGHVSLYWYRQALGQGPEFLTYFNYEAQQDKSGLPNDRFSAERPEGSISTLTIQRTEQRDSAMYRCASSMDLNQPQHFGDGTRLSIL.